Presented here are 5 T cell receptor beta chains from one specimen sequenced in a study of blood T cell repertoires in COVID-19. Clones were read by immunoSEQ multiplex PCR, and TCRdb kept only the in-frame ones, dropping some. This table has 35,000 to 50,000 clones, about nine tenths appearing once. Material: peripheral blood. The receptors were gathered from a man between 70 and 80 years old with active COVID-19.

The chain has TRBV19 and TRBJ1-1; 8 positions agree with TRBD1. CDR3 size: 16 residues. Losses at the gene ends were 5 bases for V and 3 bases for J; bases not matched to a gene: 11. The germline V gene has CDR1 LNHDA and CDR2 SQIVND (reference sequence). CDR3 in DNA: TGTGCCAGTAGTGCCGGGACAGGCAAAGGGTACACTGAAGCTTTCTTT. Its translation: CASSAGTGKGYTEAFF.

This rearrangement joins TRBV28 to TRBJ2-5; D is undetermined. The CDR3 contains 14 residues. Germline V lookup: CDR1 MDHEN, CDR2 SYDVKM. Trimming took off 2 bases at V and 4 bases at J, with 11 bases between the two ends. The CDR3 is CASSLGPDRETQYF. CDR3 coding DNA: TGTGCCAGCAGTTTAGGGCCGGATAGAGAGACCCAGTACTTC.

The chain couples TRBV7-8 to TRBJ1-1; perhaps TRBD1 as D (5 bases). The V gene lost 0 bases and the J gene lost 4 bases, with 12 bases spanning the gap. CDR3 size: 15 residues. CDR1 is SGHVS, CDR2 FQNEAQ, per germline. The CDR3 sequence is CASSLAGGVSTEAFF. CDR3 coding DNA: TGTGCCAGCAGCTTAGCGGGGGGTGTGAGCACTGAAGCTTTCTTT.

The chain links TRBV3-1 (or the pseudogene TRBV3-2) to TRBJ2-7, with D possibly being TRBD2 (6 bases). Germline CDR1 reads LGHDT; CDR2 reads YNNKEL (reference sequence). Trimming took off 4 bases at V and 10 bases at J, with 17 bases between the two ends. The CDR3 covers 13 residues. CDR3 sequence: CASSRGEGTAQYF. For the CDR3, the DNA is TGTGCCAGCAGCCGCGGGGAAGGAACAGCACAGTACTTC.

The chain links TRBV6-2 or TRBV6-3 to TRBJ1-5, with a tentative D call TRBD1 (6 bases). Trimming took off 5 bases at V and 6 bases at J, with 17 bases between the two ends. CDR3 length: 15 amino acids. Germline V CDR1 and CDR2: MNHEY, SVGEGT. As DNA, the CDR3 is TGTGCCAGCAGTGGTACCCCGGGGGGCGTTCAGCCCCAGCATTTT. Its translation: CASSGTPGGVQPQHF.